This TCR beta chain came from a study of blood T cell repertoires in COVID-19. In the study overall: Whether acute or convalescent, the COVID-19 samples came from the United States, Italy and Spain. T cells, B-cell-depleted T cells, or PBMCs provided the cDNA or gDNA that served as material.

The CDR3 is 16 amino acids. Germline V gene data show CDR1 as SGHDT and CDR2 as YYEEEE. Trimming cost V 4 bases and J 2 bases, with 16 bases left between them. Seattle patient enrollment occurred during active infection, with longitudinal follow-up thereafter. In the authors' methods: Amplification with reference gene primers provided the estimates of nucleated cell counts. TCRdb's table, derived via immunoSEQ multiplex PCR, lists solely in-frame clones and lacks some. V and J calls and clone size follow that table, whereas D and trimming were derived from the DNA. The data hold roughly 200,000 clones, with roughly four fifths observed a single time.

The sequence was obtained from a woman in her 40s with COVID-19, enrolled during active disease. The sequenced sample was peripheral blood. This chain joins TRBV5-6 and TRBJ2-1; maybe TRBD2 (7 bases). In DNA, the CDR3 is TGTGCCAGCAGCGTGGATCGGGGGGCTACCTACAATGAGCAGTTCTTC. As protein: CASSVDRGATYNEQFF. The variable domain in full, completed from reference TRBV5-6 and TRBJ2-1, reads DAGVTQSPTHLIKTRGQQVTLRCSPKSGHDTVSWYQQALGQGPQFIFQYYEEEERQRGNFPDRFSGHQFPNYSSELNVNALLLGDSALYLCASSVDRGATYNEQFFGPGTRLTVL.